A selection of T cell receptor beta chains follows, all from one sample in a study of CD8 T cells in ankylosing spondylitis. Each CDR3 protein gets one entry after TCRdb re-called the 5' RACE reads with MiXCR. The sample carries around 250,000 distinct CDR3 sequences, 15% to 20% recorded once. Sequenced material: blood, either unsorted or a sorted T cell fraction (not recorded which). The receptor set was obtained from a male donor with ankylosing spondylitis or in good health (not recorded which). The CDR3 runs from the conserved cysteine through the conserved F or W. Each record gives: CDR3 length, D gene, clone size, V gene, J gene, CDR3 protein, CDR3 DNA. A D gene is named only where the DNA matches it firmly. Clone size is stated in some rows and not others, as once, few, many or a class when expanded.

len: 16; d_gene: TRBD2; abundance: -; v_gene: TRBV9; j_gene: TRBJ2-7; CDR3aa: CASSTGTSGNSYEQYF; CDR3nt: TGTGCCAGCAGCACTGGGACTAGCGGTAACTCCTACGAGCAGTACTTC
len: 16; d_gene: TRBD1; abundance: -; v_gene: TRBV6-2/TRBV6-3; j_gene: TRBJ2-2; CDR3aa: CASSYHDRGDTGELFF; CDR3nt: TGTGCCAGCAGTTACCATGACAGGGGGGACACCGGGGAGCTGTTTTTT
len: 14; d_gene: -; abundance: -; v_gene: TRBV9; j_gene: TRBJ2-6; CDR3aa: CASSVAGDPLVLTF; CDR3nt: TGTGCCAGCAGCGTAGCTGGTGACCCCCTCGTCCTGACTTTC
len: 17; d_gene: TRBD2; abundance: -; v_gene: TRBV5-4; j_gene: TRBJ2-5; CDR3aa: CASSWVGSGRAQETQYF; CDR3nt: TGTGCCAGCAGCTGGGTGGGTAGCGGGAGAGCCCAAGAGACCCAGTACTTC
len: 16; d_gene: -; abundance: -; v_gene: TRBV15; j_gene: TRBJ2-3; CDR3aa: CATSREGAGPTDTQYF; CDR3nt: TGTGCCACCAGCAGAGAGGGCGCGGGTCCCACAGATACGCAGTATTTT
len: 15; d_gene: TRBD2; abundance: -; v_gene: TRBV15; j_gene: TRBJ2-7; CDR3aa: CATSSPSGNPNEQYF; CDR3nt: TGTGCCACCAGCTCACCTAGCGGGAATCCCAACGAGCAGTACTTC
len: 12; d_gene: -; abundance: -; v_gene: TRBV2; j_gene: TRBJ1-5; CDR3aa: CASSDPYQPQHF; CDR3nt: TGTGCCAGCAGTGATCCCTATCAGCCCCAGCATTTT
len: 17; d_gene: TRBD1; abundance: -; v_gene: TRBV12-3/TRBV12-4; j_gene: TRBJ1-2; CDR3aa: CASSPRDRGRVNYGYTF; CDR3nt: TGTGCCAGCAGTCCTCGGGACAGGGGGCGCGTAAACTATGGCTACACCTTC
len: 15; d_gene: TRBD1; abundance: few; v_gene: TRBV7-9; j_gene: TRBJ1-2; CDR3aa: CASSSTGAANYGYTF; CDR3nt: TGTGCCAGCAGCTCAACAGGGGCAGCTAACTATGGCTACACCTTC
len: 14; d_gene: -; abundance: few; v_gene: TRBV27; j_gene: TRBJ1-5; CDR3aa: CASSLSGSNQPQHF; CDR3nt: TGTGCCAGCAGTTTATCAGGGTCCAATCAGCCCCAGCATTTT
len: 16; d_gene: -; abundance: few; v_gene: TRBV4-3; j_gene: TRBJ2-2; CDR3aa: CASSHLLQGGIGELFF; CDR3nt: TGCGCCAGCAGCCATCTCTTGCAGGGTGGGATCGGGGAGCTGTTTTTT
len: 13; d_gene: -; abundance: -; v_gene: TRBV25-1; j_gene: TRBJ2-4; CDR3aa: CASSVWEEAIQYF; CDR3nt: TGTGCCAGCAGTGTCTGGGAGGAGGCCATTCAGTACTTC
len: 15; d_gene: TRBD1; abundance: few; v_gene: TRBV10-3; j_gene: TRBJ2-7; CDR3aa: CAISTPGQGDYEQYF; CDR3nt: TGTGCCATCAGCACACCGGGACAGGGGGACTACGAGCAGTACTTC
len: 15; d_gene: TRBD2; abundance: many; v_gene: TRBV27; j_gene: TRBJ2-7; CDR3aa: CASSLSLAGAYEQYF; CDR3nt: TGTGCCAGCAGTTTATCGTTAGCGGGGGCCTACGAGCAGTACTTC
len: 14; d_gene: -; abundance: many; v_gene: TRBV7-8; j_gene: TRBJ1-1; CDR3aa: CASSLLAGHTEAFF; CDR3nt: TGTGCCAGCAGCTTATTGGCCGGGCACACTGAAGCTTTCTTT
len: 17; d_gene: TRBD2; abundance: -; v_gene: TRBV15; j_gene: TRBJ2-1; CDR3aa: CATSRDHSLAGDNEQFF; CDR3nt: TGTGCCACCAGCAGAGATCACAGTCTAGCGGGGGACAATGAGCAGTTCTTC
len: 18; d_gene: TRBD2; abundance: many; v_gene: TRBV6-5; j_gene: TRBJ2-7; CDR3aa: CASSYLLRAREYSYEQYF; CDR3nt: TGTGCCAGCAGTTACCTCCTTAGGGCGCGGGAGTACTCCTACGAGCAGTACTTC
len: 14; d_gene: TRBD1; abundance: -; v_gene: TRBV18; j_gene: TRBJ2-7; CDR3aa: CASSEQGSTYEQYF; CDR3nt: TGTGCCAGCTCGGAACAGGGGAGCACCTACGAGCAGTACTTC
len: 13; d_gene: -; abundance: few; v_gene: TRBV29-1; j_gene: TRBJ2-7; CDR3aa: CSVTDREPYEQYF; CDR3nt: TGCAGCGTGACCGACCGGGAGCCCTACGAGCAGTACTTC
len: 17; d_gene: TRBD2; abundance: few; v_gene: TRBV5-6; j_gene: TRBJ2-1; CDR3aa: CASSLSGRGLSYNEQFF; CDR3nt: TGTGCCAGCAGCTTGAGCGGGAGGGGTCTCTCCTACAATGAGCAGTTCTTC
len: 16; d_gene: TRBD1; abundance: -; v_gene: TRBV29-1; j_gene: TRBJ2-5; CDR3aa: CSVEVPTGGFLETQYF; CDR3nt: TGCAGCGTTGAAGTCCCCACAGGGGGTTTTCTAGAGACCCAGTACTTC
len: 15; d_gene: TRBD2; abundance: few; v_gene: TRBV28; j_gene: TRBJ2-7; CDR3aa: CASRIGTSGLYEQYF; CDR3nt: TGTGCCAGCAGGATCGGGACTAGCGGGCTCTACGAGCAGTACTTC
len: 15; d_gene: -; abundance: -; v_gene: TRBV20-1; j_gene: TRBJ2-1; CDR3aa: CSAKAEGAMGNEQFF; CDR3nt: TGCAGTGCTAAAGCCGAAGGGGCGATGGGCAATGAGCAGTTCTTC
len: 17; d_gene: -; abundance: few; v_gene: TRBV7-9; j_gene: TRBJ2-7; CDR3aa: CASSLESGQPPPYEQYF; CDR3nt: TGTGCCAGCAGCTTAGAGTCGGGTCAGCCTCCTCCCTACGAGCAGTACTTC
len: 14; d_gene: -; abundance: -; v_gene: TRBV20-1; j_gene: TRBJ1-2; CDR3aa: CSAAERDRDYGYTF; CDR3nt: TGCAGTGCCGCGGAAAGGGACCGTGACTATGGCTACACCTTC
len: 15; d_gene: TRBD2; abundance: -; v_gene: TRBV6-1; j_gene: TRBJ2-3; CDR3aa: CASSEGVTSVDTQYF; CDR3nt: TGTGCCAGCAGTGAAGGTGTCACTAGCGTAGATACGCAGTATTTT
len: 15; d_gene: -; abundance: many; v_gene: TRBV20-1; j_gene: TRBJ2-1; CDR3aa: CSARFEYFLRGEQFF; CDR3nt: TGCAGTGCCCGGTTTGAATACTTCCTAAGAGGCGAGCAGTTCTTC
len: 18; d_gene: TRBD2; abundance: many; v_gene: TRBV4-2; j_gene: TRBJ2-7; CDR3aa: CASSHSSGLAGGSDEQYF; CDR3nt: TGTGCCAGCAGCCACTCCTCAGGACTAGCGGGAGGATCAGACGAGCAGTACTTC
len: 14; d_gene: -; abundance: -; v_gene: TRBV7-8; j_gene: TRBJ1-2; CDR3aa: CASSSIPGAWGYTF; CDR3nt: TGTGCCAGCAGCTCCATTCCAGGTGCCTGGGGCTACACCTTC
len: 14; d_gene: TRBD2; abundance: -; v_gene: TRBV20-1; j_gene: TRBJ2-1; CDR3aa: CSAPVAGGRSEQFF; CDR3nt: TGCAGTGCCCCGGTAGCGGGAGGGAGGAGTGAGCAGTTCTTC
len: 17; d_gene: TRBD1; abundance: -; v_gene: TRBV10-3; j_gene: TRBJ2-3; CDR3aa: CAISIKLGQGGTDTQYF; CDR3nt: TGTGCCATCTCAATTAAACTTGGACAGGGCGGCACAGATACGCAGTATTTT
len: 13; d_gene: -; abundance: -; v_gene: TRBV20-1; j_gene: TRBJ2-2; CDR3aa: CSATPANTGELFF; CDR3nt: TGCAGTGCTACCCCAGCGAACACCGGGGAGCTGTTTTTT
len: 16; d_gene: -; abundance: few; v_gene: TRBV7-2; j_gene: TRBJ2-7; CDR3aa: CASSLGPSASIYEQYF; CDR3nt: TGTGCCAGCAGCTTAGGTCCTAGCGCCTCGATCTACGAGCAGTACTTC
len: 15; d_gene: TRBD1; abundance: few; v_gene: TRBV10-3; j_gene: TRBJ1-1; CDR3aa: CAISAGQGMNTEAFF; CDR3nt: TGTGCCATCAGTGCGGGACAGGGGATGAACACTGAAGCTTTCTTT
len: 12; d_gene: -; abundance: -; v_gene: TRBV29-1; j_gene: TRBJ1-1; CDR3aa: CSVELANTEAFF; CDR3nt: TGCAGCGTGGAGCTCGCGAACACTGAAGCTTTCTTT
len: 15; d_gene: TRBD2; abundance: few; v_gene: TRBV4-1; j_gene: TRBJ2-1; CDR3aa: CASSLLAGDGNEQFF; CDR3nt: TGCGCCAGCAGCCTGCTAGCGGGAGACGGTAATGAGCAGTTCTTC
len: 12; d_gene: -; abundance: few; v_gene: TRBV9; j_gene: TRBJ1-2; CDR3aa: CASSSIYYGYTF; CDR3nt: TGTGCCAGCAGCTCGATATACTATGGCTACACCTTC
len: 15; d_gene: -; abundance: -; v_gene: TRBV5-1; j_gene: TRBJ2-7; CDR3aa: CASSLVWGTGYEQYF; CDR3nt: TGCGCCAGCAGCTTGGTCTGGGGTACCGGCTACGAGCAGTACTTC
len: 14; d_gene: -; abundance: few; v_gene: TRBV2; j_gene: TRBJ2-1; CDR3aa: CASSGVRGSNEQFF; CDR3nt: TGTGCCAGCAGTGGGGTTAGGGGGAGCAATGAGCAGTTCTTC
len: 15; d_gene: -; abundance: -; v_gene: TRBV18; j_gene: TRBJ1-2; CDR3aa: CASSPRTEWNYGYTF; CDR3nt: TGTGCCAGCTCACCTCGGACAGAGTGGAACTATGGCTACACCTTC
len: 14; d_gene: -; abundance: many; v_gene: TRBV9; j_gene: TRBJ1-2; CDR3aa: CASSGTDTNYGYTF; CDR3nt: TGTGCCAGCAGCGGAACGGACACGAACTATGGCTACACCTTC
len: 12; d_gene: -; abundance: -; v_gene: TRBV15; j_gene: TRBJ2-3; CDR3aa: CATSRVGDEQYF; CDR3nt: TGTGCCACCAGCAGAGTGGGGGACGAGCAGTATTTT
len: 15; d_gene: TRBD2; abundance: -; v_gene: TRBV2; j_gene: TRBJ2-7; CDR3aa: CASSGPLAWSYEQYF; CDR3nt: TGTGCCAGCAGTGGCCCACTAGCGTGGTCCTACGAGCAGTACTTC
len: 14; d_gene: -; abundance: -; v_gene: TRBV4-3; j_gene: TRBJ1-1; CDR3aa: CASSQDRWNTEAFF; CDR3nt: TGCGCCAGCAGCCAAGATCGCTGGAACACTGAAGCTTTCTTT
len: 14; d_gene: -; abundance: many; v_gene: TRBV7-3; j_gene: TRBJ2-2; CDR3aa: CASSLWGNTGELFF; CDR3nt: TGTGCCAGCAGCTTATGGGGAAACACCGGGGAGCTGTTTTTT
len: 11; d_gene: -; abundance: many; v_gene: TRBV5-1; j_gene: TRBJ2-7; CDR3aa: CASSPGYEQYF; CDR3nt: TGTGCCAGCAGTCCTGGTTACGAGCAGTACTTC
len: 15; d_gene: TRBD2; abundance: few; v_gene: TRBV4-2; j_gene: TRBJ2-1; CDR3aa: CASSPGLAKEDEQFF; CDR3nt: TGTGCCAGCAGCCCCGGACTAGCTAAAGAGGATGAGCAGTTCTTC
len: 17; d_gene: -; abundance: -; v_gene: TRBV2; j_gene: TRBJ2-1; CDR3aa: CASSEELASFSYNEQFF; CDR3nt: TGTGCCAGCAGTGAAGAACTGGCTAGCTTCTCCTACAATGAGCAGTTCTTC
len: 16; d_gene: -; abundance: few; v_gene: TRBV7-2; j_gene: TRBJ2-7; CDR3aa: CASSKEVSAAYYEQYF; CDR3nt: TGTGCCAGCAGCAAAGAGGTGTCGGCAGCATACTACGAGCAGTACTTC
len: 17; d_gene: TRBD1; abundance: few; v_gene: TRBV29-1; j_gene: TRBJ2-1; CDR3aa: CSVERQGASGGYNEQFF; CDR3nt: TGCAGCGTTGAGCGACAGGGGGCTAGCGGTGGGTACAATGAGCAGTTCTTC
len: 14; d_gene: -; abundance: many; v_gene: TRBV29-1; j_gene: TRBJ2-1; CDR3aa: CSLGAGRSYNEQFF; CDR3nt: TGCAGCCTGGGGGCGGGAAGGTCCTACAATGAGCAGTTCTTC
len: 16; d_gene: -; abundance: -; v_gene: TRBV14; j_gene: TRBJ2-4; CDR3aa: CASSPEDVGAKNIQYF; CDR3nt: TGTGCCAGCAGCCCGGAGGATGTGGGGGCCAAAAACATTCAGTACTTC
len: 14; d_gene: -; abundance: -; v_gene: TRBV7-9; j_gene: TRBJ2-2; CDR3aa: CASSSDPYTGELFF; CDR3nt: TGTGCCAGCAGCTCGGACCCATACACCGGGGAGCTGTTTTTT